This is a list of T cell receptor beta chains from one sample in a study of T cells after posttransplantation cyclophosphamide. Libraries were prepared by immunoSEQ multiplex PCR; TCRdb keeps only in-frame clonotypes and omits some of them. The table has roughly 7,000 clones, just over 90% seen once; the top ten hold 3.5% to 5%. The source material was CD8+ T cells sorted from blood, sampled after allogeneic stem cell transplant with posttransplant cyclophosphamide. These receptor sequences come from a male patient in his sixties or seventies who received an allogeneic stem cell transplant from a related donor and was CMV-positive. Some T cells may be graft donor cells. CDR3s include the opening cysteine and the closing phenylalanine or tryptophan. D genes are given only for firm matches. A row's size may be missing; if present it is once, few, many or a size class.

V gene	clone size	D gene	J gene	CDR3 DNA	CDR3 protein
TRBV7-3	NA	NA	TRBJ2-1	TGTGCCAGCAGCCCTGACGGGGTGGATGAGCAGTTCTTC	CASSPDGVDEQFF
TRBV4-3	NA	NA	TRBJ2-5	TGCGCCAGCAGCCAAGATAGCGAAGAGACCCAGTACTTC	CASSQDSEETQYF
TRBV10-2	NA	NA	TRBJ1-5	TGCGCCAGCACCCCCCCCAGGTATAATCAGCCCCAGCATTTT	CASTPPRYNQPQHF
TRBV28	NA	NA	TRBJ2-3	TGTGCCAGCATCAGGGGCCAAACTAGCACAGATACGCAGTATTTT	CASIRGQTSTDTQYF
TRBV19	NA	TRBD1	TRBJ2-2	TGTGCCACTAAACAGGGGGCTGGCGGGGAGCTGTTTTTT	CATKQGAGGELFF
TRBV13	NA	TRBD1	TRBJ1-5	TGTGCCAGCAGCTTAGCCCGGGCAGGGGGTGTAAATCAGCCCCAGCATTTT	CASSLARAGGVNQPQHF
TRBV7-2	NA	NA	TRBJ1-1	TGTGCCAGCAGCCTGAATCTGGGGGGAAAGAACACTGAAGCTTTCTTT	CASSLNLGGKNTEAFF
TRBV7-9	once	NA	TRBJ2-1	TGTGCCAGCAGATCGGGACAACCGCGGGAGCAGTTCTTC	CASRSGQPREQFF
TRBV4-3	NA	TRBD2	TRBJ2-1	TGCGCCAGCAGCCAAGAACAGCGGGGGGCCTACAATGAGCAGTTCTTC	CASSQEQRGAYNEQFF
TRBV5-4	NA	NA	TRBJ1-1	TGTGCCAGCGGGGGACGGGGGGGCGCTGAAGCTTTCTTT	CASGGRGGAEAFF
TRBV27	NA	TRBD1	TRBJ1-6	TGTGCCAGCAGTTTTCCCGACAGGGTGGTCAATAATTCACCCCTCCACTTT	CASSFPDRVVNNSPLHF
TRBV7-9	once	NA	TRBJ2-1	TGTGCCAGCAGCTTAGGGTCCGCGTACAATGAGCAGTTCTTC	CASSLGSAYNEQFF
TRBV16	NA	TRBD2	TRBJ2-2	TGTGCCAGCAGCCAATCGATAGCTAGCGGGGGGACCAACACCGGGGAGCTGTTTTTT	CASSQSIASGGTNTGELFF
TRBV28	NA	NA	TRBJ1-1	TGTGCCAGCAGTTTATTGGGAGCGAACACTGAAGCTTTCTTT	CASSLLGANTEAFF
TRBV15	NA	TRBD1	TRBJ2-3	TGTGCCACCAGCAGGGACCTTCCCAGACAGGGGATTTACAAAGTCGGCACAGATACGCAGTATTTT	CATSRDLPRQGIYKVGTDTQYF
TRBV27	NA	NA	TRBJ1-5	TGTGCCAGCAGTTTATCCCCGGGCAATCAGCCCCAGCATTTT	CASSLSPGNQPQHF
TRBV6-4	few	TRBD1	TRBJ2-2	TGTGCCAGCAGTACCGGACAGGGAGCCACCGGGGAGCTGTTTTTT	CASSTGQGATGELFF
TRBV7-8	once	TRBD1	TRBJ1-1	TGTGCCAGCAGCCCACATACAGGGGCCACTGAAGCTTTCTTT	CASSPHTGATEAFF